Presented here are 8 T cell receptor beta chains from one specimen sequenced in a study of blood T cells in healthy people across ages. Combining a sample-barcoded 5' primer with a J-beta primer mix, a second PCR ran for roughly 6 to 12 cycles. TCRdb fed the 5' RACE reads into MiXCR, producing one record per CDR3 protein. The sample carries 710,000 or so distinct CDR3 sequences, 32% recorded once. Sequencing input: blood. The receptors here all came from a woman over 75 in good health.

This clonotype has at least ten counts. This sequence joins TRBV7-9 and TRBJ2-7; D is unresolved. Germline CDR1 SEHNR, CDR2 FQNEAQ (reference sequence). V lost 2 bases to trimming and J lost 4 bases, with 6 bases between them. The CDR3 loop spans 12 amino acids. The CDR3 DNA sequence: TGTGCCAGCAGCTTATATGTTTACGAGCAGTACTTC. Its translation is CASSLYVYEQYF. The full variable domain, its missing parts supplied by reference TRBV7-9 and TRBJ2-7, is DTGVSQNPRHKITKRGQNVTFRCDPISEHNRLYWYRQTLGQGPEFLTYFQNEAQLEKSRLLSDRFSAERPKGSFSTLEIQRTEQGDSAMYLCASSLYVYEQYFGPGTRLTVT.

This clonotype has only a few counts. The CDR3: CSANYRGLDEQYF. In nucleotides, the CDR3 is TGCAGTGCTAACTACAGGGGGCTAGACGAGCAGTACTTC. V is TRBV20-1 and J is TRBJ2-7, with 9 bases matching TRBD1. V lost 4 bases to trimming and J lost 5 bases; unmatched junction nucleotides: 6. There are 13 residues in the CDR3. CDR1 is DFQATT, CDR2 SNEGSKA, per germline (reference sequence).

This clonotype was counted ten times or more. The chain employs TRBV6-2 or TRBV6-3 and TRBJ2-5, with D unresolved. V shed 2 bases and J shed 2 bases, with 6 bases lying between them. The germline V gene encodes CDR1 MNHEY and CDR2 SVGEGT. The CDR3 sequence is 13 residues long. CDR3 loop: CASSYVGQETQYF. The CDR3 region has the DNA TGTGCCAGCAGTTACGTTGGGCAAGAGACCCAGTACTTC.

This clonotype was recorded at least ten times. One junction end disagrees with the germline gene, perhaps due to a read error. The chain joins TRBV7-7 to TRBJ2-2; weak D call: TRBD2 (5 bases). CDR1 SSHAT and CDR2 FNYEAQ come from the germline V gene (reference sequence). This CDR3 is built from 16 residues. CDR3 sequence: CASSPRGPPNTGELFF. CDR3 DNA: TGTGCTAGCAGCCCCAGAGGGCCCCCGAACACCGGGGAGCTGTTTTTT.

This clonotype has ten or more counts. V usage is TRBV15 and J usage is TRBJ2-5; 10 positions match TRBD1. CDR3 size: 15 residues. V dropped 3 bases and J dropped 8; count of bases not matched to a gene: 9. Germline assignment: CDR1 LNHNV and CDR2 YYDKDF (reference sequence). The CDR3 nucleotides are TGTGCCACCAGCAGTTACCGGGACAGGGGTAGAACCCAGTACTTC. This codes for CATSSYRDRGRTQYF.

This clonotype was found a few times. This sequence joins TRBV15 and TRBJ2-2; D is uncertain. The CDR3 totals 13 residues. Deletions cut 0 bases from V and 10 bases from J, with 9 bases between. Germline CDR1 and CDR2: LNHNV and YYDKDF (reference sequence). In DNA, the CDR3 is TGTGCCACCAGCAGAGACGACGACGAGGAGCTGTTTTTT. Translation: CATSRDDDEELFF. Filled out from reference TRBV15 and TRBJ2-2, the complete variable domain reads DAMVIQNPRYQVTQFGKPVTLSCSQTLNHNVMYWYQQKSSQAPKLLFHYYDKDFNNEADTPDNFQSRRPNTSFCFLDIRSPGLGDTAMYLCATSRDDDEELFFGEGSRLTVL.

This clonotype was recorded many times. J is TRBJ1-4 and V is TRBV4-1; no definite D call. The CDR3 spans 17 residues. CDR1 MGHRA and CDR2 YSYEKL come from the germline V gene. Trimming took 0 bases from V and 3 from J, leaving 14 bases between them. This chain's CDR3 is CASSQEAARQSNEKLFF. The CDR3 nucleotides are TGCGCCAGCAGCCAAGAGGCGGCCAGGCAATCTAATGAAAAACTGTTTTTT.

This clonotype was counted a single time. Since a much larger clone is just one base distant, this may be a read error. The chain links TRBV7-8 to TRBJ2-1; unclear D gene. Trimming removed 3 bases from V and 13 bases from J, with 25 bases in between. In germline, CDR1 is SGHVS, CDR2 FQNEAQ. This CDR3 is built from 16 residues. The CDR3 bases are TGTGCCAGCAGCTTCTCTAACATCGGCAGTCGAGAGACCCAGTTCTTC. Amino acids: CASSFSNIGSRETQFF.